These T cell receptor beta chains were read from a single sample in a study of control samples from healthy donors and cancer patients. The data were produced by immunoSEQ multiplex PCR, yet TCRdb's version contains in-frame clones alone and is incomplete. The sample includes 70,000 to 85,000 clones, roughly 91% of them seen just once. The sequenced sample was blood. All receptors come from a man in his forties or fifties in good health. Each CDR3 is given with its conserved first and last residue. The order of the fields is D gene, V gene, J gene, CDR3 DNA, CDR3 protein. The D gene is left open where the match is weak.

d_gene: TRBD2
v_gene: TRBV5-1
j_gene: TRBJ2-1
CDR3nt: TGCGCCAGCAGCTGGGCTAGCGGGGGTGGGAATGAGCAGTTCTTC
CDR3aa: CASSWASGGGNEQFF

d_gene: TRBD1
v_gene: TRBV4-1
j_gene: TRBJ2-2
CDR3nt: TGCGCCAGCAGCCATAGGACAGGGCTAGACGGGGAGCTGTTTTTT
CDR3aa: CASSHRTGLDGELFF

d_gene: -
v_gene: TRBV30
j_gene: TRBJ2-3
CDR3nt: TGTGCCTGGAGTGTACTACTGACAGATACGCAGTATTTT
CDR3aa: CAWSVLLTDTQYF

d_gene: TRBD1
v_gene: TRBV5-6
j_gene: TRBJ1-5
CDR3nt: TGTGCCAGCAGCTTGAGGCCCGCAGGGGGTTCGAGCAATCAGCCCCAGCATTTT
CDR3aa: CASSLRPAGGSSNQPQHF

d_gene: -
v_gene: TRBV19
j_gene: TRBJ1-5
CDR3nt: TGTGCCAGTAGTATAGCCCTAACCCGGGGTTGGAATCAGCCCCAGCATTTT
CDR3aa: CASSIALTRGWNQPQHF

d_gene: -
v_gene: TRBV25-1
j_gene: TRBJ2-7
CDR3nt: TGTGCCAGCAGTTCGGTGGCCAATTCTAGGGAGCAGTACTTC
CDR3aa: CASSSVANSREQYF

d_gene: -
v_gene: TRBV6-2/TRBV6-3
j_gene: TRBJ1-6
CDR3nt: TGTGCCAGCAGTCCCGGACGGTCTAATTCACCCCTCCACTTT
CDR3aa: CASSPGRSNSPLHF

d_gene: -
v_gene: TRBV18
j_gene: TRBJ2-2
CDR3nt: TGTGCCAGCTCACCAATAGCCACCGGGGAGCTGTTTTTT
CDR3aa: CASSPIATGELFF

d_gene: -
v_gene: TRBV19
j_gene: TRBJ1-1
CDR3nt: TGTGCCAGTATGGGACATTCGAACACTGAAGCTTTCTTT
CDR3aa: CASMGHSNTEAFF

d_gene: TRBD1
v_gene: TRBV15
j_gene: TRBJ1-6
CDR3nt: TGTGCCACCAGCAGAGATAGACAGGGAGGGAATTCACCCCTCCACTTT
CDR3aa: CATSRDRQGGNSPLHF

d_gene: -
v_gene: TRBV30
j_gene: TRBJ1-3
CDR3nt: TGTGCCTGGAGTGAGACACGGTCTGGTAGTAACACCATATATTTT
CDR3aa: CAWSETRSGSNTIYF